These 26 T cell receptor beta chains originate from one sample sequenced in a study of shared clonotypes between healthy human individuals. Assay: immunoSEQ multiplex PCR; the TCRdb copy retains only in-frame clones and omits some. There are hundreds of thousands of clones in the sample; 73% occur only once, and around 2% lies in the top ten. The sequenced material came from memory CD4+ T cells sorted from blood. Subset of the sample: CD45RA-negative fraction. All receptors derive from a woman aged 30 to 39 in good health.

The V gene is TRBV9, the J gene TRBJ1-1; the D gene is possibly TRBD1 (6 bases). The CDR3 consists of 15 residues. The V gene lost 4 bases and the J gene lost 8 bases, with 21 bases spanning the gap. Per the germline V gene, CDR1 is SGDLS and CDR2 is YYNGEE. The CDR3 bases are TGTGCCAGCAGCCCATGGACACGGACAGCATCGGAAGCTTTCTTT. This codes for CASSPWTRTASEAFF.

V gene TRBV28 combines with J gene TRBJ1-4, with 7 positions matching TRBD1. From germline, CDR1 is MDHEN and CDR2 SYDVKM. This CDR3 region has 16 residues. V dropped 7 bases and J dropped 5; count of bases not matched to a gene: 13. DNA for the CDR3: TGTGCCAGCACCCAGAACAGGGGTTCCACCAATGAAAAACTGTTTTTT. Its protein product is CASTQNRGSTNEKLFF.

CDR3 region: CASSLVEGGAFF. In DNA form, the CDR3 reads TGTGCCAGCAGCTTAGTAGAGGGTGGAGCTTTCTTT. The J gene is TRBJ1-1, the V gene TRBV11-3, with D hard to call. Deletions cut 1 base from V and 10 bases from J, with 10 bases between. Germline CDR1 reads SGHNT; CDR2 reads YENEEA. This CDR3 spans 12 amino acids. Combining the CDR3 with reference TRBV11-3 and TRBJ1-1 gives the whole variable domain EAGVVQSPRYKIIEKKQPVAFWCNPISGHNTLYWYLQNLGQGPELLIRYENEEAVDDSQLPKDRFSAERLKGVDSTLKIQPAELGDSAVYLCASSLVEGGAFFGQGTRLTVV.

The chain recombines TRBV6-1 with TRBJ2-7; 8 bases line up with TRBD2. V lost 2 bases to trimming and J lost 3 bases; unmatched junction nucleotides: 3. There are 14 residues in the CDR3. Germline-derived CDR1 and CDR2 are MNHNS and SASEGT. The CDR3 DNA sequence: TGTGCCAGCAGTGAACACGGGAGGGACTACGAGCAGTACTTC. Translating gives CASSEHGRDYEQYF.

In this sample, this clone turned up a few times. The CDR3 DNA follows: TGTGCCAGCAGCTTAGGCGGCGGGAGGGCCAGCCATGAGCAGTTCTTC. This encodes CASSLGGGRASHEQFF. The rearrangement joins TRBV11-3 to TRBJ2-1; 9 bases line up with TRBD2. Germline V gene lookup returns CDR1 SGHNT and CDR2 YENEEA. V shed 1 base and J 8 bases; nucleotides not matched to a gene: 9. The CDR3 has 16 amino acids.

The table lists this clone with a few counts. The V gene is TRBV15, the J gene TRBJ2-5, with a possible D match to TRBD1 (5 bases). The germline CDR1 and CDR2 sequences are LNHNV and YYDKDF (reference sequence). Trimming stripped 11 bases from V and 2 bases from J, with 21 bases between. This CDR3 has 15 amino acids. CDR3: CAADRCGRQQETQYF. The CDR3 DNA reads as TGTGCCGCCGACCGTTGTGGAAGACAGCAAGAGACCCAGTACTTC.

CDR3 region: CASSSPGQQTFTLHF. CDR3 coding DNA: TGTGCCAGCAGCTCGCCGGGACAGCAGACTTTCACCCTCCACTTT. The V and J genes are TRBV5-6 and TRBJ1-6; 7 nucleotides agree with TRBD1. Germline V lookup: CDR1 SGHDT, CDR2 YYEEEE. V was pared by 3 bases and J by 14 bases, with 14 bases of the junction left unmatched. This CDR3 comprises 15 residues. The entire variable domain, with the rest obtained from reference TRBV5-6 and TRBJ1-6, is as follows: DAGVTQSPTHLIKTRGQQVTLRCSPKSGHDTVSWYQQALGQGPQFIFQYYEEEERQRGNFPDRFSGHQFPNYSSELNVNALLLGDSALYLCASSSPGQQTFTLHFGNGTRLTVT.

J is TRBJ1-5 and V is TRBV19; D might be TRBD1 (5 bases). CDR1 is LNHDA and CDR2 is SQIVND in the germline V gene (reference sequence). The V and J ends lost 6 bases and 2 bases respectively, with 14 bases between them. The CDR3 is made up of 15 amino acids. The CDR3, as DNA: TGTGCCAGTAGGGTCCAGGTGGGGGGCAATCAGCCCCAGCATTTT. Protein product: CASRVQVGGNQPQHF.

J is TRBJ1-1 and V is TRBV10-3, with D unclear. The CDR3 extends over 16 amino acids. Germline-derived CDR1 and CDR2 are ENHRY and SYGVKD. V shed 1 base and J shed 0 bases, with 12 bases lying between them. The CDR3 DNA follows: TGTGCCATCAGTGAGTTGGGTACTACCATGAACACTGAAGCTTTCTTT. This translates into CAISELGTTMNTEAFF.

The chain combines TRBV29-1 with TRBJ2-1; unclear D gene. Germline-derived CDR1 and CDR2 are SQVTM and ANQGSEA. There are 11 residues in the CDR3. V shed 6 bases and J shed 9 bases, with 12 bases lying between them. CDR3 DNA sequence: TGCAGCGTCCACCCACCTGGTGAGCAGTTCTTC. It codes for CSVHPPGEQFF.

This chain joins TRBV28 and TRBJ2-7; D not resolved. From germline, CDR1 is MDHEN and CDR2 SYDVKM. V was shortened by 7 bases and J by 5 bases, with 12 bases between the two germline ends. CDR3 size: 12 residues. The CDR3 loop reads CASTRHPNEQYF. DNA for the CDR3: TGTGCCAGCACCCGCCACCCCAACGAGCAGTACTTC.

This clone was found once. This chain connects TRBV16 to TRBJ1-1; tentative D call: TRBD1 (5 bases). This CDR3 region has 15 residues. Trimming took off 0 bases at V and 5 bases at J, with 13 bases between the two ends. CDR1 and CDR2 (germline): KGHSY, FQNENV. CDR3 DNA: TGTGCCAGCAGCCAATCGGAGGGGTGGAGGACTGAAGCTTTCTTT. Residues: CASSQSEGWRTEAFF.

The CDR3 sequence: CASSTRTGGLGEQYF. The CDR3 DNA reads as TGTGCCAGCAGCACCCGGACAGGGGGCTTGGGCGAGCAGTACTTC. The chain has TRBV11-2 and TRBJ2-7; 11 bases map to TRBD1. Trimming removed 5 bases from V and 6 bases from J; junction bases left unmatched: 9. The CDR3 extends over 15 amino acids. Germline-derived CDR1 and CDR2 are SGHAT and FQNNGV.

The V gene is TRBV27, the J gene TRBJ1-6, with D uncertain. Germline V gene data show CDR1 as MNHEY and CDR2 as SMNVEV (reference sequence). The CDR3 runs to 16 residues. Trimming took off 4 bases at V and 8 bases at J, with 18 bases between the two ends. The CDR3 DNA is TGTGCCAGCAGTTCCCCACTTGGAGGGCGAGATTCACCCCTCCACTTT. Translating gives CASSSPLGGRDSPLHF.

This clone was found once. The J gene is TRBJ2-1, the V gene TRBV5-1, with TRBD2 identical over 11 bases. V shed 4 bases and J 6 bases; nucleotides not matched to a gene: 9. The CDR3 totals 16 residues. Per the germline V gene, CDR1 is SGHRS and CDR2 is YFSETQ. The CDR3: CASSPSSSGRPNEQFF. The CDR3 region has the DNA TGCGCCAGCAGCCCTTCTTCTAGCGGGAGGCCCAATGAGCAGTTCTTC.

The chain uses TRBV11-2 and TRBJ2-3; possibly TRBD2 for D (6 bases). V was cut by 5 bases and J by 6 bases, with 12 bases left in between. Germline CDR1 and CDR2: SGHAT and FQNNGV. The CDR3 contains 13 residues. The CDR3 region is CASSPNRGDTQYF. The CDR3 region has the DNA TGTGCCAGCAGCCCCAACCGGGGGGATACGCAGTATTTT.

CDR3 region: CSTQHGGGVGAFF. DNA of the CDR3: TGCAGCACCCAACATGGTGGCGGAGTTGGAGCTTTCTTT. This sequence joins TRBV29-1 and TRBJ1-1; D gene ambiguous. Between the trimmed V and J ends, which lost 8 bases and 10 bases, there was a span of 23 bases. The CDR3 covers 13 residues. Germline-derived CDR1 and CDR2 are SQVTM and ANQGSEA.

The J gene is TRBJ2-2, the V gene TRBV5-1, with 8 bases matching TRBD1. In germline, CDR1 is SGHRS, CDR2 YFSETQ. This CDR3 has 15 residues. The trim removed 4 bases at V and 5 bases at J, leaving 7 bases unmatched. CDR3 loop: CASSHPQGATGELFF. The CDR3 DNA sequence: TGCGCCAGCAGCCACCCTCAGGGGGCGACCGGGGAGCTGTTTTTT.

This clone appeared once. Here the CDR3 reads CPQHGGTGDSNQPQHF. CDR3 in DNA: TGTCCCCAGCATGGGGGGACAGGGGATAGCAATCAGCCCCAGCATTTT. This chain links TRBV28 with TRBJ1-5; 10 positions match TRBD1. The CDR3 extends over 16 amino acids. CDR1 and CDR2 from the germline V gene are MDHEN and SYDVKM.

This chain links TRBV28 with TRBJ1-5; D call uncertain. Germline CDR1 and CDR2: MDHEN and SYDVKM. The V gene lost 6 bases and the J gene lost 4 bases, with 16 bases spanning the gap. The CDR3 runs 15 residues. CDR3 sequence: CASSTDPFGNQPQHF. Written as DNA, the CDR3 is TGTGCCAGCAGCACCGACCCTTTTGGGAATCAGCCCCAGCATTTT.

CDR3 sequence reads: CASSRDTLDEKLFF. Here the CDR3 DNA reads TGTGCCAGCAGCCGGGATACACTTGATGAAAAACTGTTTTTT. The J gene is TRBJ1-4, the V gene TRBV7-6; D not resolved. The germline V and J ends were trimmed by 5 bases and 6 bases, with 13 bases remaining between them. This CDR3 region has 14 residues. CDR1 is SGHVS, CDR2 FNYEAQ, per germline. Looking up the rest from reference TRBV7-6 and TRBJ1-4 gives the full variable domain: GAGVSQSPRYKVTKRGQDVALRCDPISGHVSLYWYRQALGQGPEFLTYFNYEAQQDKSGLPNDRFSAERPEGSISTLTIQRTEQRDSAMYRCASSRDTLDEKLFFGSGTQLSVL.

There are a few counts of this clone. CDR3 loop: CASSPSDLSYEQYF. The DNA of the CDR3 is TGCGCCAGCAGCCCTTCTGATCTATCCTACGAGCAGTACTTC. The J gene is TRBJ2-7, the V gene TRBV5-1; D is unclear. Trimming took off 4 bases at V and 1 base at J, with 12 bases between the two ends. CDR3 length equals 14 residues. Germline V gene data show CDR1 as SGHRS and CDR2 as YFSETQ.

This clone was observed many times. V and J are TRBV11-2 and TRBJ2-7; D uncertain. Trimming shortened V by 5 bases and J by 7 bases, and 12 bases separated the two germline ends. The CDR3 consists of 12 residues. Germline V gene sequence: CDR1 SGHAT, CDR2 FQNNGV. The CDR3 spells CASSPYIEEQYF. The CDR3 bases are TGTGCCAGCAGCCCCTACATTGAGGAGCAGTACTTC. The entire variable domain, with the rest obtained from reference TRBV11-2 and TRBJ2-7, is as follows: EAGVAQSPRYKIIEKRQSVAFWCNPISGHATLYWYQQILGQGPKLLIQFQNNGVVDDSQLPKDRFSAERLKGVDSTLKIQPAKLEDSAVYLCASSPYIEEQYFGPGTRLTVT.

This clone appeared once. V gene TRBV7-6 combines with J gene TRBJ2-1; TRBD1 agrees at 9 bases. J gave up 0 bases and V 5 bases, and 8 bases lay outside the gene matches. The CDR3 is 17 amino acids. CDR1 is SGHVS and CDR2 is FNYEAQ in the germline V gene. The CDR3 coding sequence is TGTGCCAGCAGCCAACCCGGACAGGGGCTCTCCTACAATGAGCAGTTCTTC. It encodes CASSQPGQGLSYNEQFF.

The V and J genes are TRBV9 and TRBJ1-5; 11 bases agree with TRBD1. Trimming removed 4 bases from V and 5 bases from J; junction bases left unmatched: 2. Looked up from germline, CDR1 is SGDLS and CDR2 is YYNGEE. The CDR3 runs to 14 residues. The CDR3 region has the DNA TGTGCCAGCAGCATGGGACAGGGGGATCAGCCCCAGCATTTT. Its translation: CASSMGQGDQPQHF.

The chain uses TRBV19 and TRBJ1-2; possible D gene TRBD1, 5 bases. This CDR3 comprises 15 residues. Germline V gene data show CDR1 as LNHDA and CDR2 as SQIVND (reference sequence). Trimming cost V 6 bases and J 6 bases, with 20 bases left between them. In nucleotides, the CDR3 is TGTGCCAGTAGCCCAACCAGGGTCGGCATGAATGGCTACACCTTC. It codes for CASSPTRVGMNGYTF. The variable domain in full, with the rest retrieved from reference TRBV19 and TRBJ1-2, is DGGITQSPKYLFRKEGQNVTLSCEQNLNHDAMYWYRQDPGQGLRLIYYSQIVNDFQKGDIAEGYSVSREKKESFPLTVTSAQKNPTAFYLCASSPTRVGMNGYTFGSGTRLTVV.